What follows describes a single T cell receptor (beta chain). In this sample, this clonotype turned up many times. Its cognate antigen has yet to be identified. Base qualities are not at hand, and no much larger clone is one base apart. The sample's time point, from its label and the paper: newly diagnosed GD, antithyroid drugs for less than 3 months. RNA was extracted from PBMCs in TRIzol for both TCR sequencing and RNA sequencing. Graves' disease was diagnosed according to American Thyroid Association guidelines. The patients came from an endocrinology department in Xi'an, China. From each patient, about 9 milliliters of peripheral blood was collected into an EDTA anticoagulant tube. Ficoll Paque Plus density gradient separation was used to isolate PBMCs, and no further T cell sorting was done. An Agilent 2100 Bioanalyzer and agarose gel were used to assess RNA quality, and a NanoDrop 2000 was used to measure RNA concentration.

The data were obtained in a study of regulatory T cells in long-lasting Graves disease (dated by TCRdb to the early 2020s). Concerning the study at large: Newly diagnosed Graves' disease patients had taken antithyroid drugs for less than 3 months. Peripheral blood TCR sequencing and RNA sequencing compared persistent Graves' disease patients with newly diagnosed Graves' disease patients. A total of roughly 35 samples underwent TCR sequencing: around 13 from persistent and roughly 20 from newly diagnosed Graves' disease patients. The study took place in China and was registered as a clinical trial. Overall study results and their limits: Compared with newly diagnosed patients, persistent Graves' disease patients had lower TCR Shannon entropy and fewer highly expanded clones, which suggests clonal expansion. Persistent disease showed preferential use of TRBV28, TRBJ1-2 and TRBJ2-5, whereas newly diagnosed disease favored TRBV20-1 and TRBJ2-1. Only peripheral blood was studied, because thyroid tissue, the primary lesion, was inaccessible. The authors acknowledged the small sample size as a limitation that may reduce accuracy. Persistent patients shared more public clonotypes among themselves (around 2,500) than newly diagnosed patients did (over 900). Sequencing and analysis were limited to the TCR beta chain.

Unmatched junction bases come to 7, with V trimmed by 5 bases and J by 4 bases. From a lookup of the germline V gene (reference sequence), CDR1 and CDR2 are DFQATT and SNEGSKA. The CDR3, from cysteine to phenylalanine, totals 13 residues. CDR3 DNA is the only sequence kept; it has 39 bases, read in frame from the first base. The library was generated by multiplex PCR. Sequenced on an Illumina HiSeq 4000. To build TCR beta libraries, CDR3 regions were amplified by Arm-PCR using iRepertoire HTBI primers. PCR products were gel purified before sequencing. As for the authors' bioinformatics: Gene usage analysis of CDR3 amino acid clonotypes relied on the 55 to 80 TRBV and 15 or so TRBJ segments identified across samples. Filtered high-quality paired reads were merged into contigs using COPE and FqMerger. BLAST was used to align contigs to IMGT TRBV, TRBD and TRBJ reference genes, and CDR3 was defined according to IMGT. Any clonotype with a frequency above 0.1% was classified as a highly expanded clone. Repertoire diversity was measured by Shannon entropy, and V-J evenness by the Gini coefficient. Public clonotypes were defined as clonotypes shared by more than one individual. TCRdb reran the public reads through fastp at Q25 and MiXCR, keeping productive beta chains. Rows with a matching CDR3 protein are joined into one entry that keeps the most common DNA and genes. The V and J calls shown here were made by TCRdb, not taken from the authors' results. The sample data list 400,000 to 550,000 distinct CDR3 sequences, and 16% of these were observed just once. About 23% of the sample belongs to the ten largest clones.

These data were also reused for a study on T cells in Graves' hyperthyroidism and ophthalmopathy. As the second paper documents: A patient counted as having stable Graves' hyperthyroidism if no progression to ophthalmopathy occurred over 18 months of follow-up. Hyperthyroidism patients were newly diagnosed, had a disease duration of under 2 months, and were aged 18 to 65 years. Exclusion was applied to patients with uncontrolled infections, other autoimmune diseases, pregnancy or lactation. Diagnoses were established on the basis of clinical symptoms, serum thyroxine and TRAb, thyroid ultrasound, and orbital computed tomography. For the first round of RT-PCR on the TCR CDR3, the HTBI primer set was used together with the Qiagen OneStep RT-PCR kit. Most expanded thyroid clonotypes (frequency above 0.001) were also found in blood, which suggests that blood repertoires may mirror thyroid immune responses. A model built on a 13 V-J signature distinguished ophthalmopathy from stable hyperthyroidism, reaching roughly 88% sensitivity and about 81% specificity in cross-validation and 80%/75% in testing. In validation, the model predicted progression to ophthalmopathy a median of around six months before onset, with about 67% sensitivity and 72.22% specificity. TCR V-J signatures able to tell the groups apart were searched for in a discovery cohort of 95 or so patients, of whom more than 40 had Graves' ophthalmopathy and 55 to 65 had stable Graves' hyperthyroidism. An independent validation cohort of under 20 hyperthyroidism patients and 17 patients who later progressed to ophthalmopathy tested prospective prediction of ophthalmopathy. For training and testing, the 100 patients in the discovery cohort were randomly divided in a 7:3 ratio. The study also compared thyroid tissue and blood T-cell repertoires from roughly 6 Graves' hyperthyroidism patients. Following sampling, methimazole starting at 30 mg daily was given to hyperthyroidism patients, and high-dose intravenous methylprednisolone was given to ophthalmopathy patients. A second multiplex PCR round built the libraries, followed by size selection and purification. Paired-end sequencing of the libraries was performed with 100 bp reads on an Illumina HiSeq2000. SOAPnuke was used to process the raw data, throwing out any read that contained adapters or uncalled bases, had a mean Phred below 15, or lacked an exact constant-primer or identifier match. COPE v1.2.5 was used to merge high-quality paired reads, and clonotypes were defined as unique nucleotide sequences. Clonotypes were aligned to IMGT TRBV, TRBD and TRBJ reference segments using MiTCR v1.1. The analysis was restricted to V-J combinations with a frequency above 0.0001, which together covered 99.2% of the repertoires. The TCS score was defined as F50 (clonal expansion) divided by E x V (chaos), with BLOSUM62-based TCRdist calculated between CDR3 peptides within each V-J. Welch's t-statistics and random forest reduced fewer than 550 V-J features to 13, which were used in a naive Bayes classifier (R e1071). No statistical method was used to set the sample size in advance, and investigators knew the group allocation. According to the paper, TCR Vbeta CDR3 sequencing was carried out on 135 peripheral blood samples, which came from around 43 ophthalmopathy, around 75 hyperthyroidism and about 17 progressor patients.

The sample was peripheral blood mononuclear cells (PBMCs), taken at new diagnosis, from a patient treated with antithyroid drugs. The TCR originated in a woman aged 18-35 years with Graves disease. Donor details come from another sample of the same person, matched by shared clones. The rearrangement combines TRBV20-1 with TRBJ2-5, and 7 junctional nucleotides match TRBD2. The nucleotide sequence is given as TGCAGTGCTCTGGGAGGGTGGGGAGAGACCCAGTACTTC. This codes for CSALGGWGETQYF.